One and the same sample provided the 2 T cell receptor beta chains below, sequenced in a study of beta chain features in type 1 diabetes. General observations from the study: There was a moderate but significant shortening of TCRB CDR3s in all four CD4+ subsets of Type 1 diabetes patients.

No antigen has been identified for these receptors. The investigators reverse transcribed all of the isolated RNA, so they sequenced expressed TCRB transcripts. Sequenced by immunoSEQ multiplex PCR; TCRdb stores in-frame clones only, minus some. The table records a few hundred thousand clones, roughly 20% of them present only once. Sequenced material: naive CD4+ T cells from blood. These receptors came from a woman in her thirties or forties with type 1 diabetes.

The V gene is TRBV19, the J gene TRBJ1-5; D call uncertain. CDR3 length: 14 residues. Germline values: CDR1 LNHDA, CDR2 SQIVND (reference sequence). Trimming removed 2 bases from V and 5 bases from J, with 10 bases in between. The CDR3 loop reads CASSIRTADQPQHF. The CDR3 nucleotides are TGTGCCAGTAGTATAAGAACAGCAGATCAGCCCCAGCATTTT.

This clone was counted between two and nine times. The chain joins TRBV29-1 to TRBJ2-5; a possible D gene is TRBD2 (7 bases). Germline lookup yields CDR1 SQVTM and CDR2 ANQGSEA. This CDR3 comprises 13 residues. Trimming removed 5 bases from V and 5 bases from J, with 15 bases in between. The CDR3 sequence is CSVSRGRWETQYF. CDR3 sequence (DNA): TGCAGCGTTTCGCGGGGGCGGTGGGAGACCCAGTACTTC.